The rows below give T cell receptor beta chains drawn from one sample of a study of cytomegalovirus exposure and HLA in healthy donors. Assay: immunoSEQ multiplex PCR; the TCRdb copy retains only in-frame clones and omits some. The data show some 150,000 clones, with about 76% seen just once and more than 1.1% held by the top ten. Source material: PBMCs. All receptors come from a woman between 40 and 55 years old in good health and CMV-seronegative. Both conserved end residues are part of each CDR3. Fields, in order: J gene, V gene, clone size, CDR3 length, D gene, CDR3 DNA, CDR3 protein. D genes are given only for firm matches. Only some rows state a clone size, as once, few, many or a class for expanded clones.

TRBJ2-7 | TRBV4-2 | . | 16 | . | TGTGCCAGCAGCCAAGGGGAGGCGGGGAGCTCCTACGAGCAGTACTTC | CASSQGEAGSSYEQYF
TRBJ1-5 | TRBV19 | . | 15 | TRBD1 | TGTGCCAGTAGCGAAGGGACAGACGGCAATCAGCCCCAGCATTTT | CASSEGTDGNQPQHF
TRBJ2-3 | TRBV7-9 | . | 14 | . | TGTGCCACCCCGACAGTACAGAGCACAGATACGCAGTATTTT | CATPTVQSTDTQYF
TRBJ1-2 | TRBV20-1 | . | 9 | . | TGCAGTGCTGGTAGCGGCTACACCTTC | CSAGSGYTF
TRBJ1-1 | TRBV15 | . | 15 | . | TGTGCCACCAGCAGGGACGCGGGGGTAAACACTGAAGCTTTCTTT | CATSRDAGVNTEAFF
TRBJ2-3 | TRBV7-8 | few | 17 | TRBD2 | TGTGCCAGCAGCTTAGGGGCAAGCGGGGGGTTGACAGATACGCAGTATTTT | CASSLGASGGLTDTQYF
TRBJ2-7 | TRBV5-1 | . | 14 | . | TGCGCCAGCAGCTTGTGGGCAGGTACCTACGAGCAGTACTTC | CASSLWAGTYEQYF
TRBJ2-5 | TRBV19 | . | 15 | TRBD1 | TGTGCCAGTAGTGCCCAGACAGGGACCGCGGAGACCCAGTACTTC | CASSAQTGTAETQYF
TRBJ1-6 | TRBV7-9 | . | 18 | . | TGTGCCAGCAGCCGACAGCAAAGTACAGGCGCTTATAATTCACCCCTCCACTTT | CASSRQQSTGAYNSPLHF
TRBJ1-1 | TRBV7-9 | . | 14 | TRBD1 | TGTGCCAGCAGCGACAGGGTTGGAGGGACTGAAGCTTTCTTT | CASSDRVGGTEAFF
TRBJ2-1 | TRBV6-5 | . | 16 | . | TGTGCCAGCAGTTACTCGCAACTCACTTCCTACAATGAGCAGTTCTTC | CASSYSQLTSYNEQFF
TRBJ1-5 | TRBV7-2 | . | 15 | . | TGTGCCAGCAGCTTAGACGCGGGGCGGAATCAGCCCCAGCATTTT | CASSLDAGRNQPQHF
TRBJ2-7 | TRBV6-6 | . | 13 | TRBD1 | TGTGCCAGCAGCACGGGACAGAACTACGAGCAGTACTTC | CASSTGQNYEQYF
TRBJ2-6 | TRBV4-3 | . | 15 | . | TGCGCCAGCAGCCAACAGGACTCTGGGGCCAACGTCCTGACTTTC | CASSQQDSGANVLTF
TRBJ1-2 | TRBV9 | . | 17 | . | TGTGCCAGCAGCCCATGGGCAGGTACAGCAAGGAACTATGGCTACACCTTC | CASSPWAGTARNYGYTF
TRBJ1-5 | TRBV7-8 | once | 15 | . | TGTGCCAGCAGCTTAGCGCGGGTTAGCAATCAGCCCCAGCATTTT | CASSLARVSNQPQHF
TRBJ2-7 | TRBV7-2 | few | 14 | . | TGTGCCAGCAGGACCGCAGGGGAGCGGGGCGAGCAGTACTTC | CASRTAGERGEQYF
TRBJ1-1 | TRBV10-1 | . | 15 | . | TGCGCCAGCAGCCTTACCCAGGGCGAGAACACTGAAGCTTTCTTT | CASSLTQGENTEAFF
TRBJ2-2 | TRBV9 | . | 14 | TRBD1 | TGTGCCAGCAAGGGCAGGGGGCCCACCGGGGAGCTGTTTTTT | CASKGRGPTGELFF
TRBJ1-1 | TRBV10-3 | . | 12 | . | TGTGCCATCAGTGAGGGTCTAATTGAAGCTTTCTTT | CAISEGLIEAFF
TRBJ1-1 | TRBV9 | . | 13 | . | TGTGCCAGCAGCGTAAAGTCGGGGACTGAAGCTTTCTTT | CASSVKSGTEAFF
TRBJ2-1 | TRBV10-1 | . | 14 | TRBD2 | TGCGCCAGCAGGATAGCGGGACTATACAATGAGCAGTTCTTC | CASRIAGLYNEQFF
TRBJ2-3 | TRBV19 | . | 16 | TRBD2 | TGTGCCAGTAGCACCGGCAGGCGGGAGACAACAGATACGCAGTATTTT | CASSTGRRETTDTQYF
TRBJ1-5 | TRBV28 | . | 14 | . | TGTGCCAGCAGTTTGGGTCGGCCGGGTCAGCCCCAGCATTTT | CASSLGRPGQPQHF
TRBJ2-5 | TRBV7-7 | . | 13 | . | TGTGCTAGCAGCTTGGGGCTCCAAGAGACCCAGTACTTC | CASSLGLQETQYF
TRBJ1-3 | TRBV2 | . | 17 | TRBD1 | TGTGCCTCTGCCGTCGAGACAGGGTGGGGTACTGGAAACACCATATATTTT | CASAVETGWGTGNTIYF
TRBJ1-2 | TRBV28 | once | 17 | . | TGTGCCAGCAGTGGCGGTTTAGGAGGGGCCAATCTCCATGGCTACACCTTC | CASSGGLGGANLHGYTF
TRBJ2-3 | TRBV5-6 | once | 17 | TRBD2 | TGTGCCAGCAGCAAGACTAGCGGGGGGGCCGGAAAAGATACGCAGTATTTT | CASSKTSGGAGKDTQYF
TRBJ2-3 | TRBV6-6 | few | 12 | . | TGTGCCAGCAGTTCAACGGGGGACACGCAGTATTTT | CASSSTGDTQYF
TRBJ1-5 | TRBV10-3 | . | 14 | . | TGTGCCATCAGTGAGTTATTACAAAATCAGCCCCAGCATTTT | CAISELLQNQPQHF
TRBJ1-1 | TRBV7-9 | . | 17 | TRBD1 | TGTGCCAGCAGCTTAGATGGGACAGGGAGGGCGAACACTGAAGCTTTCTTT | CASSLDGTGRANTEAFF
TRBJ2-3 | TRBV28 | . | 15 | . | TGTGCCAGCAGTTTATCAACCCCCACGGGGGATACGCAGTATTTT | CASSLSTPTGDTQYF
TRBJ2-1 | TRBV5-1 | . | 15 | TRBD1 | TGCGCCAGCAGCCCCGGGACAGCCCTTTACAATGAGCAGTTCTTC | CASSPGTALYNEQFF
TRBJ2-1 | TRBV6-6 | . | 16 | TRBD2 | TGTGCCAGCAGACGGACTAGCGGGGGGGCCTACAATGAGCAGTTCTTC | CASRRTSGGAYNEQFF
TRBJ1-4 | TRBV10-3 | . | 15 | . | TGTGCCATCAGTGCGGCAGGGGCCACTAATGAAAAACTGTTTTTT | CAISAAGATNEKLFF
TRBJ1-1 | TRBV4-1 | . | 15 | . | TGCGCCAGCGCAAAGTACGGGGGATATAACACTGAAGCTTTCTTT | CASAKYGGYNTEAFF